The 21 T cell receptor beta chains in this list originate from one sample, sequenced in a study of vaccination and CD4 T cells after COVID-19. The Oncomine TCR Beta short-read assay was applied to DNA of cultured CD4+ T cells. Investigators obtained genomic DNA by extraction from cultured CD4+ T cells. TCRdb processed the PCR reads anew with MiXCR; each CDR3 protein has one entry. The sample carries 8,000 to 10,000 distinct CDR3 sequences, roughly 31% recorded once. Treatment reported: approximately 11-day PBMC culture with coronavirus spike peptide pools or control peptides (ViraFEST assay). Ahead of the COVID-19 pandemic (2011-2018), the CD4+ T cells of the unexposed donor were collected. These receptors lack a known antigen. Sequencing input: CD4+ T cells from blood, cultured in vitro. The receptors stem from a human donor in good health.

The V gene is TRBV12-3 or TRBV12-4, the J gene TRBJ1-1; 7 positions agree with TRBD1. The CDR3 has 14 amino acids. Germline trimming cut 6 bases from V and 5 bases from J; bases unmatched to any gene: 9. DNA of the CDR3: TGTGCCAGCAGAAAAGACAGGGAGGGGACTGAAGCTTTCTTT. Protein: CASRKDREGTEAFF.

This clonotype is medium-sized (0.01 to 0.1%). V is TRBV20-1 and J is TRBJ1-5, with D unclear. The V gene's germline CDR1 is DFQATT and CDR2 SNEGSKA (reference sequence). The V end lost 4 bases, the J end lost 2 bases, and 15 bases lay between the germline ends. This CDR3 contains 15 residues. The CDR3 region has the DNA TGCAGTGCTATATGGACTGAACGAGGCAATCAGCCCCAGCATTTT. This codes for CSAIWTERGNQPQHF.

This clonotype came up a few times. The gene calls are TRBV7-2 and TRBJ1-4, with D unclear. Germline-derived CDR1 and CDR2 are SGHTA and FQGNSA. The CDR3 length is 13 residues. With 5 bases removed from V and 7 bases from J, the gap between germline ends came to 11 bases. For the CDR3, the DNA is TGTGCCAGCAGCCCCTATTCGGGTGAAAAACTGTTTTTT. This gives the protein CASSPYSGEKLFF. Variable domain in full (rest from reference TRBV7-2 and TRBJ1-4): GAGVSQSPSNKVTEKGKDVELRCDPISGHTALYWYRQSLGQGLEFLIYFQGNSAPDKSGLPSDRFSAERTGGSVSTLTIQRTQQEDSAVYLCASSPYSGEKLFFGSGTQLSVL.

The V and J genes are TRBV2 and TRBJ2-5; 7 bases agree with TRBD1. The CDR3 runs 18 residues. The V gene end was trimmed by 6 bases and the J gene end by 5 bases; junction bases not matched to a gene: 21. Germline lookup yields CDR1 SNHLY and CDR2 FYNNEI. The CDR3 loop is CASRTFMGAGPRGETQYF. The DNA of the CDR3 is TGTGCCAGCAGGACGTTTATGGGGGCAGGGCCCAGGGGGGAGACCCAGTACTTC. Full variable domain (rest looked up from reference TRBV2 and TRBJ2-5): EPEVTQTPSHQVTQMGQEVILRCVPISNHLYFYWYRQILGQKVEFLVSFYNNEISEKSEIFDDQFSVERPDGSNFTLKIRSTKLEDSAMYFCASRTFMGAGPRGETQYFGPGTRLLVL.

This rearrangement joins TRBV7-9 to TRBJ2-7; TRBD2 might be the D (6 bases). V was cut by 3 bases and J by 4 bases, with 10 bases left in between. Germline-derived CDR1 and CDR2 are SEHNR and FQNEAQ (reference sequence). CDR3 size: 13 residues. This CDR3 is CASSLEAGYEQYF. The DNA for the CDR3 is TGTGCCAGCAGCTTGGAGGCGGGGTACGAGCAGTACTTC.

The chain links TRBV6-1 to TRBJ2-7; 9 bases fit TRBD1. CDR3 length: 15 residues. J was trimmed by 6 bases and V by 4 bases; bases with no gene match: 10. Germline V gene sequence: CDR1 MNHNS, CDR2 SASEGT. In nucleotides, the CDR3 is TGTGCCAGCAGTGTCGCCGGGACAGGGTATCTCGAGCAGTACTTC. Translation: CASSVAGTGYLEQYF.

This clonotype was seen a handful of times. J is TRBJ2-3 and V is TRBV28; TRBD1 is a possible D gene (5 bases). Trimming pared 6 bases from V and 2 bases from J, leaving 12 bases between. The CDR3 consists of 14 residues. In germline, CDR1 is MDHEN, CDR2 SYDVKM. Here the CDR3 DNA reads TGTGCCAGCAGCCCCCCAGGGTTCACAGATACGCAGTATTTT. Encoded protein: CASSPPGFTDTQYF.

CDR3 residues: CASSYSAYEQYF. In DNA, the CDR3 is TGTGCCAGCAGTTACTCCGCCTACGAGCAGTACTTC. The chain recombines TRBV6-2 or TRBV6-3 with TRBJ2-7; no firm D call. Trimming pared 0 bases from V and 2 bases from J, leaving 2 bases between. The CDR3 contains 12 residues. From germline, CDR1 is MNHEY and CDR2 SVGEGT.

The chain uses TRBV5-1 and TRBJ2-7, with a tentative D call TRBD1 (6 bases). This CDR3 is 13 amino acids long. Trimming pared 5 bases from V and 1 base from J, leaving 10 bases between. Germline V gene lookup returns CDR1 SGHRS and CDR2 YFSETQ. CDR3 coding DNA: TGCGCCAGCAGAAGACAGGAGTCCTACGAGCAGTACTTC. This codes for CASRRQESYEQYF. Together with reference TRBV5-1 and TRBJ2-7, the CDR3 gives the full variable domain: KAGVTQTPRYLIKTRGQQVTLSCSPISGHRSVSWYQQTPGQGLQFLFEYFSETQRNKGNFPGRFSGRQFSNSRSEMNVSTLELGDSALYLCASRRQESYEQYFGPGTRLTVT.

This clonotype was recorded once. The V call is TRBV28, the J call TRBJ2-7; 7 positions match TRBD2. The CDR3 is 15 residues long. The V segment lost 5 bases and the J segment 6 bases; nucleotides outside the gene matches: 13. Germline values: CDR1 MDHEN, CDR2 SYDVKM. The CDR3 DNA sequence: TGTGCCAGCAGTCCTTCGACTAGCAACGCGGGCGAGCAGTACTTC. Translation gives CASSPSTSNAGEQYF.

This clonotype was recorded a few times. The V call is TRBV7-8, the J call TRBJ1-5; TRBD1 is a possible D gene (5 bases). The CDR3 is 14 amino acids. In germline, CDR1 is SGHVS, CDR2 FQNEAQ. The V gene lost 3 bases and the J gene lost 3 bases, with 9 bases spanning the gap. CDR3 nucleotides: TGTGCCAGCAGCTTCAGGGACCTCAATCAGCCCCAGCATTTT. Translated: CASSFRDLNQPQHF.

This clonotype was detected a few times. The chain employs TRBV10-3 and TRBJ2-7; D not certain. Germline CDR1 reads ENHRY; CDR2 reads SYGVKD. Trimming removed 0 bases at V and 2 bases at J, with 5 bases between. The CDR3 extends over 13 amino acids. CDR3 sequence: CAISESTPYEQYF. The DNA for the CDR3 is TGTGCCATCAGTGAGTCAACACCCTACGAGCAGTACTTC.

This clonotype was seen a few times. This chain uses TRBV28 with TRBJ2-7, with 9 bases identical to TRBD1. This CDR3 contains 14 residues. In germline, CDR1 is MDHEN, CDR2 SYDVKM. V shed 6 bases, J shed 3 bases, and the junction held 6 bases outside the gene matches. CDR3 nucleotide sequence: TGTGCCAGCAGCTGCCGGGACAGGGACTACGAGCAGTACTTC. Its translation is CASSCRDRDYEQYF.

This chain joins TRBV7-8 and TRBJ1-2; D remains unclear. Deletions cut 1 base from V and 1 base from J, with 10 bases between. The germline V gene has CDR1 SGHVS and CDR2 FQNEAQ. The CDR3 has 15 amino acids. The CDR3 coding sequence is TGTGCCAGCAGCTTAGGGTCCGGCGGTAACTATGGCTACACCTTC. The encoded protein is CASSLGSGGNYGYTF.

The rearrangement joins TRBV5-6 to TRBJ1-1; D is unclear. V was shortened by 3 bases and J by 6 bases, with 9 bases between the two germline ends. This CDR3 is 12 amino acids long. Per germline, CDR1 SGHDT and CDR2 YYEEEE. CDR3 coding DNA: TGTGCCAGCAGCTCGTTAATCTCTGAAGCTTTCTTT. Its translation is CASSSLISEAFF.

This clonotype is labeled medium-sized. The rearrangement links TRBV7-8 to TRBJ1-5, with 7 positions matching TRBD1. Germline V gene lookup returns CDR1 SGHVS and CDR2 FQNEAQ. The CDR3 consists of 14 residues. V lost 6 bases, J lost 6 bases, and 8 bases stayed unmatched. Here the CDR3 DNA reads TGTGCCAGCAGTAAGACAGGGCTGCTTCAGCCCCAGCATTTT. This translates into CASSKTGLLQPQHF.

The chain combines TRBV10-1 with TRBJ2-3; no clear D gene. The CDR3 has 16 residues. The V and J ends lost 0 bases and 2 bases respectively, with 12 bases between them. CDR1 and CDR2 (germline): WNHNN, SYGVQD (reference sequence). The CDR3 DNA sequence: TGCGCCAGCAGTGAGTCGTCGGGCGGATCCACAGATACGCAGTATTTT. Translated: CASSESSGGSTDTQYF.

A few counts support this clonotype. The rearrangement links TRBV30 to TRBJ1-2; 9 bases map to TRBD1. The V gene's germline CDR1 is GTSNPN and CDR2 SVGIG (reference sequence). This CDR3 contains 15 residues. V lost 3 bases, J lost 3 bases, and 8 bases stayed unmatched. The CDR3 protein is CAWRMGQGVDYGYTF. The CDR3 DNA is TGTGCCTGGAGAATGGGACAGGGAGTAGACTATGGCTACACCTTC. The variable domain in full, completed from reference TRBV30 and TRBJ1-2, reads SQTIHQWPATLVQPVGSPLSLECTVEGTSNPNLYWYRQAAGRGLQLLFYSVGIGQISSEVPQNLSASRPQDRQFILSSKKLLLSDSGFYLCAWRMGQGVDYGYTFGSGTRLTVV.

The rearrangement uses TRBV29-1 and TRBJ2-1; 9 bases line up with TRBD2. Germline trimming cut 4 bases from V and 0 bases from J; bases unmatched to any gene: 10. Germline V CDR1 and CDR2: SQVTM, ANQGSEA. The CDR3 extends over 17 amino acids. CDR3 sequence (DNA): TGCAGCGTTGTTATAGCGGGAGAGAGCAGCTCCTACAATGAGCAGTTCTTC. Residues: CSVVIAGESSSYNEQFF.

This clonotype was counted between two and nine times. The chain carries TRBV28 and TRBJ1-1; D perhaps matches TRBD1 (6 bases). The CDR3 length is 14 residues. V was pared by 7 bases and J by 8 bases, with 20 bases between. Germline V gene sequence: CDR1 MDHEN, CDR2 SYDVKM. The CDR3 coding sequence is TGTGCCAGCACCTTGGGGGGCAGGGGCCGAGAAGCTTTCTTT. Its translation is CASTLGGRGREAFF.

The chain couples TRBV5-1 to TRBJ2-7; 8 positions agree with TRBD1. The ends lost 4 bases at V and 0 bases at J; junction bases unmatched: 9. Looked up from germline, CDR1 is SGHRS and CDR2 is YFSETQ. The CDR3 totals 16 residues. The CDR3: CASSKGDRGTSYEQYF. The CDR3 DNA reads TGCGCCAGCAGCAAGGGAGACAGGGGAACCTCCTACGAGCAGTACTTC.